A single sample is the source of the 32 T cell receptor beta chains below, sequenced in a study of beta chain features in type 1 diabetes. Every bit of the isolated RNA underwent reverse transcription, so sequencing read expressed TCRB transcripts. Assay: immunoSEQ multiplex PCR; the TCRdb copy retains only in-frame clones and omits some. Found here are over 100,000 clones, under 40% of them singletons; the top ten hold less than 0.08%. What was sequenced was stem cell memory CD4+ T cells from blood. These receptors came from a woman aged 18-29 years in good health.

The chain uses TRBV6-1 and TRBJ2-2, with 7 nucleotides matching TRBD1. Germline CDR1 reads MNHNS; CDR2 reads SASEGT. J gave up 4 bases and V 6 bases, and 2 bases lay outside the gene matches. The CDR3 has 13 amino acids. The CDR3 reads CASRSGGTGELFF. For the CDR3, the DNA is TGTGCCAGCAGGTCAGGGGGCACCGGGGAGCTGTTTTTT.

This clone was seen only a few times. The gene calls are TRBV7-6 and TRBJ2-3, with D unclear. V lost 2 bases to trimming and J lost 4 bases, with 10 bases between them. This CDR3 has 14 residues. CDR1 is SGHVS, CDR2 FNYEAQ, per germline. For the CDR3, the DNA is TGTGCCAGCAGCTTATTAGTCCGGGCAGATACGCAGTATTTT. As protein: CASSLLVRADTQYF. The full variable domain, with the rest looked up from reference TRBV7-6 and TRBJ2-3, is GAGVSQSPRYKVTKRGQDVALRCDPISGHVSLYWYRQALGQGPEFLTYFNYEAQQDKSGLPNDRFSAERPEGSISTLTIQRTEQRDSAMYRCASSLLVRADTQYFGPGTRLTVL.

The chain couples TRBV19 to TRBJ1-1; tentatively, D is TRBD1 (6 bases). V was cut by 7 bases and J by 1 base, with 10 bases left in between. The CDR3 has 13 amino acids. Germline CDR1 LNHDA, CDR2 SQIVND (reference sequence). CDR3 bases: TGTGCCAGTACCGGGACACCGAACACTGAAGCTTTCTTT. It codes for CASTGTPNTEAFF. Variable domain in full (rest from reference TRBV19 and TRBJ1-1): DGGITQSPKYLFRKEGQNVTLSCEQNLNHDAMYWYRQDPGQGLRLIYYSQIVNDFQKGDIAEGYSVSREKKESFPLTVTSAQKNPTAFYLCASTGTPNTEAFFGQGTRLTVV.

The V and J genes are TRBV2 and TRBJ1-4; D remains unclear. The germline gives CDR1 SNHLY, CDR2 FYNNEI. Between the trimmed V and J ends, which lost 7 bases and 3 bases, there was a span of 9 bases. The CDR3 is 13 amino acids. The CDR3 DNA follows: TGTGCCAGCACGGGAGGACCTAATGAAAAACTGTTTTTT. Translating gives CASTGGPNEKLFF.

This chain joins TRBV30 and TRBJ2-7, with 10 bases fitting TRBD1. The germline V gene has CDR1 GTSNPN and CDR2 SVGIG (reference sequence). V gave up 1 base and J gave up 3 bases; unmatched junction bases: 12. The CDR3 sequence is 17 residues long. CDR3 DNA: TGTGCCTGGAGTGGCCCACAACCGGGACAGGGGTACTACGAGCAGTACTTC. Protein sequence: CAWSGPQPGQGYYEQYF.

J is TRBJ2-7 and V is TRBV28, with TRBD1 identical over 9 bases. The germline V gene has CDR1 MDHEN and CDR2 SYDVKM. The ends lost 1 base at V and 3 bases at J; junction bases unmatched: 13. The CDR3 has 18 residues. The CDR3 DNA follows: TGTGCCAGCAGTTTATTTGGGGCTTTCAGGACAGGGGACTACGAGCAGTACTTC. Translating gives CASSLFGAFRTGDYEQYF. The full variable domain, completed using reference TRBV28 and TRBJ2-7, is DVKVTQSSRYLVKRTGEKVFLECVQDMDHENMFWYRQDPGLGLRLIYFSYDVKMKEKGDIPEGYSVSREKKERFSLILESASTNQTSMYLCASSLFGAFRTGDYEQYFGPGTRLTVT.

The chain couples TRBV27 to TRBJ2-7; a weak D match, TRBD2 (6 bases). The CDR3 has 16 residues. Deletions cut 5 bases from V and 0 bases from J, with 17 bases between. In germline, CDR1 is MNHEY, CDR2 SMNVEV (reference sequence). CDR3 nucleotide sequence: TGTGCCAGCAGTCCCCCGGGACTTAGGAGCTCCTACGAGCAGTACTTC. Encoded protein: CASSPPGLRSSYEQYF.

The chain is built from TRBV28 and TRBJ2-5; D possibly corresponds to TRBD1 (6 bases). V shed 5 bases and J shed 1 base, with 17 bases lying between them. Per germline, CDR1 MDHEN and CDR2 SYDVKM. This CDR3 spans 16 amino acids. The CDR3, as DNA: TGTGCCAGCAGTGTACAGGGCAGGGGCTTCCAAGAGACCCAGTACTTC. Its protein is CASSVQGRGFQETQYF.

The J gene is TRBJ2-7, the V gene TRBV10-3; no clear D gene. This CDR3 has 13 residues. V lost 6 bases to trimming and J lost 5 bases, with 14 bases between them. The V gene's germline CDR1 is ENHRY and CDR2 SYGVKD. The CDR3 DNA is TGTGCCATCAGCGTACTGGCAGGCGACGAGCAGTACTTC. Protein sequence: CAISVLAGDEQYF.

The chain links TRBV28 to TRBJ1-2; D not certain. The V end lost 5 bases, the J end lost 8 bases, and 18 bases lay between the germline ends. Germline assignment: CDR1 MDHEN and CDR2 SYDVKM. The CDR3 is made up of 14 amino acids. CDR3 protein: CASSPPSSFVGYTF. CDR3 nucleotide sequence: TGTGCCAGCAGTCCGCCCTCCAGTTTTGTGGGCTACACCTTC.

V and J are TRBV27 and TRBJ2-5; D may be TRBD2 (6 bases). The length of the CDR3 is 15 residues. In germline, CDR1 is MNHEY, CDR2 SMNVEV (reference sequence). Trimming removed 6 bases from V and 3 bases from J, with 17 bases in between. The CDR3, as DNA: TGTGCCAGCAGCCTGACCCGGGACTTGAAAGAGACCCAGTACTTC. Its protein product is CASSLTRDLKETQYF.

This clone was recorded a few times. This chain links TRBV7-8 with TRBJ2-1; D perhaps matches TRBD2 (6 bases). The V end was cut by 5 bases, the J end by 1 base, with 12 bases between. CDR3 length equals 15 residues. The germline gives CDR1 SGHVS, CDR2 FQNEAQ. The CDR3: CASSRGGGSYNEQFF. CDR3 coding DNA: TGTGCCAGCAGCCGCGGAGGAGGGTCCTACAATGAGCAGTTCTTC.

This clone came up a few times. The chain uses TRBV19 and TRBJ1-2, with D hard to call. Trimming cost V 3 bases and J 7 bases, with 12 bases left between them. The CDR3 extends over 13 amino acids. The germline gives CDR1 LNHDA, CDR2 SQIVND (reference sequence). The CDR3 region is CASSIYSLGGYTF. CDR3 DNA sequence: TGTGCCAGTAGTATCTACAGCCTCGGTGGCTACACCTTC.

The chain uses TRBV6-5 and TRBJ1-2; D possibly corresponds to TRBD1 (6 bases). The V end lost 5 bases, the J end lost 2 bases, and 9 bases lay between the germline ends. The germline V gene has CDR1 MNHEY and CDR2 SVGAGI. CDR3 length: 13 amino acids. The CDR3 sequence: CASSRTGNYGYTF. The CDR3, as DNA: TGTGCCAGCAGTCGCACAGGGAACTATGGCTACACCTTC.

This CDR3 is CASSRERDSDTQYF. CDR3 nucleotides: TGTGCCAGCAGTAGGGAGCGGGACTCAGATACGCAGTATTTT. V and J are TRBV6-1 and TRBJ2-3, with 7 bases fitting TRBD2. V gave up 5 bases and J gave up 4 bases; unmatched junction bases: 6. Germline V gene lookup returns CDR1 MNHNS and CDR2 SASEGT. The CDR3 contains 14 residues.

CDR3 bases: TGCGCCAGCAGGCCCACAGGGAACACTGAAGCTTTCTTT. Encoded protein: CASRPTGNTEAFF. This chain connects TRBV10-2 to TRBJ1-1; TRBD1 might be the D (5 bases). The V gene lost 6 bases and the J gene lost 1 base, with 9 bases spanning the gap. This CDR3 contains 13 residues. The V gene's germline CDR1 is WSHSY and CDR2 SAAADI.

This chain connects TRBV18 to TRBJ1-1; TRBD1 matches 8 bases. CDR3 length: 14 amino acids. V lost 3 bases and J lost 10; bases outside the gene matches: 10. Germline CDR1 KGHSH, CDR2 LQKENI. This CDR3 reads CASSPDRGGLAAFF. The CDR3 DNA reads TGTGCCAGCTCACCCGACAGGGGAGGACTGGCAGCTTTCTTT. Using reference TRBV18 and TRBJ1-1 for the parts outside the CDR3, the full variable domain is NAGVMQNPRHLVRRRGQEARLRCSPMKGHSHVYWYRQLPEEGLKFMVYLQKENIIDESGMPKERFSAEFPKEGPSILRIQQVVRGDSAAYFCASSPDRGGLAAFFGQGTRLTVV.

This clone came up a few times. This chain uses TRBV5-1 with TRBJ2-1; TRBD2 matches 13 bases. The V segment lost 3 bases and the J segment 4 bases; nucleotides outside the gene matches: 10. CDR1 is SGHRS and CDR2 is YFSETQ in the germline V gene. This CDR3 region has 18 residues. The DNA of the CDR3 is TGCGCCAGCAGCTCACCAACCCGGACTAGCGGGAGATACAATGAGCAGTTCTTC. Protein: CASSSPTRTSGRYNEQFF. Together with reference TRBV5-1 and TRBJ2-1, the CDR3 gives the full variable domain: KAGVTQTPRYLIKTRGQQVTLSCSPISGHRSVSWYQQTPGQGLQFLFEYFSETQRNKGNFPGRFSGRQFSNSRSEMNVSTLELGDSALYLCASSSPTRTSGRYNEQFFGPGTRLTVL.

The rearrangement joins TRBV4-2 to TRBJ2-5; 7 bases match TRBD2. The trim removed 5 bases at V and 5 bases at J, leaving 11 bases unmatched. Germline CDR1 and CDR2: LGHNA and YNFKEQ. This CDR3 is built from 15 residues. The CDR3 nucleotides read TGTGCCAGCAGCTCAGAGCGGGAATATCTTGAGACCCAGTACTTC. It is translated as CASSSEREYLETQYF.

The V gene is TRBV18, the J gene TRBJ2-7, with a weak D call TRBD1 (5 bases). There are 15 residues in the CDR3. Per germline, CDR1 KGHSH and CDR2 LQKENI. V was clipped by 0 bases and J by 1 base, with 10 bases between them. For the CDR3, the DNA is TGTGCCAGCTCACCACCGGGGCTAAGGTCCTACGAGCAGTACTTC. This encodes CASSPPGLRSYEQYF.

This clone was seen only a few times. CDR3 sequence reads: CAISTGKAAYEQYF. The DNA of the CDR3 is TGTGCCATCAGCACAGGGAAAGCAGCCTACGAGCAGTACTTC. The V and J genes are TRBV10-3 and TRBJ2-7; D might be TRBD1 (6 bases). Germline lookup yields CDR1 ENHRY and CDR2 SYGVKD. This CDR3 has 14 residues. The V gene lost 6 bases and the J gene lost 2 bases, with 14 bases spanning the gap.

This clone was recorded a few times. CDR3 DNA: TGTGCCAGCAGCCGACAGGGTCCCCATCATTCTAACTATGGCTACACCTTC. Translation: CASSRQGPHHSNYGYTF. The chain is built from TRBV7-2 and TRBJ1-2; 7 nucleotides agree with TRBD1. The trim removed 5 bases at V and 0 bases at J, leaving 12 bases unmatched. The CDR3 spans 17 residues. The V gene's germline CDR1 is SGHTA and CDR2 FQGNSA.

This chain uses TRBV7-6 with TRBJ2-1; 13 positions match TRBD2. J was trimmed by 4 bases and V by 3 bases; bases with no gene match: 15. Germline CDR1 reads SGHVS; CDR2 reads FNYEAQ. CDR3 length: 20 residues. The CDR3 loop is CASSFVGGLAGEEGYNEQFF. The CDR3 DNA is TGTGCCAGCAGCTTTGTGGGAGGACTAGCGGGAGAGGAGGGGTACAATGAGCAGTTCTTC.

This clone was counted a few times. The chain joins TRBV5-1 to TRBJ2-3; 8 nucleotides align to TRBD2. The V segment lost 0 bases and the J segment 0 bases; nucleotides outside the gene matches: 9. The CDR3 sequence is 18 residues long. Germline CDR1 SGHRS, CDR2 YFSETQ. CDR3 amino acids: CASSLVALLAASTDTQYF. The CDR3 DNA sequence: TGCGCCAGCAGCTTGGTAGCCCTACTAGCGGCTAGCACAGATACGCAGTATTTT. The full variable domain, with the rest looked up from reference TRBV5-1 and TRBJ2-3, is KAGVTQTPRYLIKTRGQQVTLSCSPISGHRSVSWYQQTPGQGLQFLFEYFSETQRNKGNFPGRFSGRQFSNSRSEMNVSTLELGDSALYLCASSLVALLAASTDTQYFGPGTRLTVL.

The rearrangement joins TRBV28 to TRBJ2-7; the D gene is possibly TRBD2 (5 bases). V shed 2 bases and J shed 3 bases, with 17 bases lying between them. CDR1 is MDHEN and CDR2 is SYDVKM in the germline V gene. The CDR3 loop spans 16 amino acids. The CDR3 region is CASSLGLAQPDYEQYF. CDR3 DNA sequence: TGTGCCAGCAGTTTAGGGCTAGCCCAGCCTGACTACGAGCAGTACTTC.

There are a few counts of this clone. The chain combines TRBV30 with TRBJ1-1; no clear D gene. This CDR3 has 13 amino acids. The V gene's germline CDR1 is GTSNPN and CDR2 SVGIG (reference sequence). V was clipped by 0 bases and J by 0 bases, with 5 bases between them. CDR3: CAWSVQLNTEAFF. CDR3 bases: TGTGCCTGGAGTGTACAACTGAACACTGAAGCTTTCTTT.

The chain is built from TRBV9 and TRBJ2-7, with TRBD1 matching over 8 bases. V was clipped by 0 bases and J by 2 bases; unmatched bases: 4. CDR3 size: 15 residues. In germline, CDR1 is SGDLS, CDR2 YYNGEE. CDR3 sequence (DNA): TGTGCCAGCAGCGTAGGAGCAGGGGGCCCCTACGAGCAGTACTTC. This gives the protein CASSVGAGGPYEQYF.

The CDR3 loop reads CASSESGWAYNEQFF. The CDR3 DNA reads TGTGCCAGCAGTGAAAGCGGATGGGCCTACAATGAGCAGTTCTTC. The rearrangement links TRBV25-1 to TRBJ2-1; the D gene is possibly TRBD2 (5 bases). Per germline, CDR1 MGHDK and CDR2 SYGVNS. Trimming pared 2 bases from V and 2 bases from J, leaving 10 bases between. CDR3 length: 15 residues.

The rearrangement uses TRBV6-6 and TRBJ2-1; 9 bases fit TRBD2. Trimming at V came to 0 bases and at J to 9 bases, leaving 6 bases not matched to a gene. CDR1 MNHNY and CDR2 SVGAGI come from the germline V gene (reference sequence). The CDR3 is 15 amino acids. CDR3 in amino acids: CASSYSGTSSFEQFF. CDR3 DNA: TGTGCCAGCAGTTACTCCGGGACTAGCTCCTTTGAGCAGTTCTTC.

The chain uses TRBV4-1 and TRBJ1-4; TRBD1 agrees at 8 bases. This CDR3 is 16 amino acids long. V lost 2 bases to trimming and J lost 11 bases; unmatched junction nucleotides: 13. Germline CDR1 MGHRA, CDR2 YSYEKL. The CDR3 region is CASSQFQGARQVKLFF. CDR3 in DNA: TGCGCCAGCAGCCAATTTCAGGGGGCGCGACAGGTGAAACTGTTTTTT.

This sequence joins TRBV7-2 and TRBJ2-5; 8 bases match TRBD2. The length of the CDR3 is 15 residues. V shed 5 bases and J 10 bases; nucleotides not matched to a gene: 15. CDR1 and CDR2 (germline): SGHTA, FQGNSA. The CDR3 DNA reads TGTGCCAGCAGCCTCTCCCCCACTAGCGGCACAAGCCAGTACTTC. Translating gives CASSLSPTSGTSQYF.

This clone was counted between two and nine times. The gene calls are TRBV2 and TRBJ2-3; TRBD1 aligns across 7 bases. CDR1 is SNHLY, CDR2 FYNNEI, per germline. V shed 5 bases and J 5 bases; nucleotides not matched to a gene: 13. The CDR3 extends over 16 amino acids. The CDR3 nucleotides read TGTGCCAGCAGTCGACAGGGAGCAAGTATAGGAGATACGCAGTATTTT. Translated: CASSRQGASIGDTQYF.